This TCR beta chain was captured in a study of cytomegalovirus exposure and HLA in healthy donors. Findings of the study overall: In vitro work confirmed that a few CMV-associated chains recognize CMV antigens. Reports credit the classifier with highly specific, highly sensitive diagnosis of cytomegalovirus status. Rare TCR sequences dominated, though some public TCRs recurred in many donors.

Points on this clone: What it binds is unknown.

Trimming removed 2 bases from V and 3 bases from J; junction bases left unmatched: 6. CDR3 length: 15 residues. CDR1 is MNHEY and CDR2 is SVGAGI in the germline V gene. Repertoires were generated with immunoSEQ multiplex PCR, while TCRdb's copy carries only in-frame clones and drops some. The table records about 58,000 clones, roughly nine tenths of them present only once. Input material: PBMCs. The genes are TRBV6-5 and TRBJ2-5, with TRBD1 identical over 7 bases. The source of this sequence is a man aged 18 to 29 in good health and CMV-seronegative. CDR3: CASSYTGTVEETQYF. CDR3 nucleotide sequence: TGTGCCAGCAGTTACACCGGGACAGTAGAAGAGACCCAGTACTTC.